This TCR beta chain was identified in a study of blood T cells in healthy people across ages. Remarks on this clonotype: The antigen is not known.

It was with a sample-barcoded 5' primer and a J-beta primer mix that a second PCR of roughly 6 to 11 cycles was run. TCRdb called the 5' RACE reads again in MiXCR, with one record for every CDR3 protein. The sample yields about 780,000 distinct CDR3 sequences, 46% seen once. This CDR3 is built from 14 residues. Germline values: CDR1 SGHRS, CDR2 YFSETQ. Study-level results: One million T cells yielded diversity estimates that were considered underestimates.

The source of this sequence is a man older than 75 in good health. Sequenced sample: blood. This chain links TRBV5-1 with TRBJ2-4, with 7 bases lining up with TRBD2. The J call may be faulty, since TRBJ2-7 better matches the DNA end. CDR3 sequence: CASSSRGVRDEQYF. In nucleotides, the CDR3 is TGCGCCAGCAGCTCTCGGGGGGTGCGAGACGAGCAGTACTTC.